This section outlines one TCR beta chain sequence together with its context. This sample stems from a study of blood T cell repertoires in COVID-19. Authors' processing steps: Researchers report that nucleated cell counts were estimated from reference gene primer amplification. Some clones are missing from TCRdb's copy, which holds only in-frame ones; the method was immunoSEQ multiplex PCR. That table furnishes V, J and clone size, whereas the DNA furnished D and trimming. The table has 200,000 to 250,000 clones, 70% to 85% seen once. The CDR3 runs to 16 residues. CDR1 is LNHDA, CDR2 SQIVND, per germline (reference sequence). The V gene lost 3 bases and the J gene lost 0 bases, with 12 bases spanning the gap.

Sequenced input: peripheral blood. This chain links TRBV19 with TRBJ1-3; no firm D call. The sequence derives from a woman older than 75 with COVID-19, enrolled during active disease. The CDR3 DNA reads TGTGCCAGTAGTATTAGGACGGGAGTCTCTGGAAACACCATATATTTT. Amino acids: CASSIRTGVSGNTIYF.